In this sample, the clone carrying this T cell receptor beta chain turned up a few times. The library protocol tagged individual cDNA molecules with unique molecular identifiers. One entry per CDR3 protein results from TCRdb running MiXCR on the 5' RACE reads. The sample has about 100,000 distinct CDR3 sequences, around 13% seen once. CDR3 size: 16 residues. V dropped 6 bases and J dropped 1 base, with 19 bases sitting between them. The V gene's germline CDR1 is MNHEY and CDR2 SVGAGI. The sample is drawn from a study of early T cells in non-severe SARS-CoV-2 infection. The receptor's source is an adult who was a healthcare worker with PCR-confirmed SARS-CoV-2 infection or an uninfected control (not recorded which). The genes are TRBV6-5 and TRBJ2-7; tentatively, D is TRBD2 (6 bases). The sequencing input was whole blood. The CDR3 DNA reads TGTGCCAGCAGCCGAAGGACGGAGGGTACTTCCTACGAGCAGTACTTC. Protein product: CASSRRTEGTSYEQYF.